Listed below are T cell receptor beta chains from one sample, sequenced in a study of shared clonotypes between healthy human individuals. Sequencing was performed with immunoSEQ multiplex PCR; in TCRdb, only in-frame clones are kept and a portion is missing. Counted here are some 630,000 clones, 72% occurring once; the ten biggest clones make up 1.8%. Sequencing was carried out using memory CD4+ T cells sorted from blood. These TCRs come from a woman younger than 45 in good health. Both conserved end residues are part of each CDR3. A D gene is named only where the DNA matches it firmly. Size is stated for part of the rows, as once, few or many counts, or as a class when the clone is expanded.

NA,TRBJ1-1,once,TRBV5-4,TGTGCCAGCAGCCGCTGGGGCAGCATTTATCAGAACACTGAAGCTTTCTTT,CASSRWGSIYQNTEAFF
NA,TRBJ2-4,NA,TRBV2,TGTGCCAGCAGCCAAAGGCACAGCCGTAACCAAAACATTCAGTACTTC,CASSQRHSRNQNIQYF
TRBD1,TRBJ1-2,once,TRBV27,TGTGCCAGCAGTCCCCTAGGACAGGGCCGGGGCGATGGCTACACCTTC,CASSPLGQGRGDGYTF
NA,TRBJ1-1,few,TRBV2,TGTGCCAGCAGTTTGGCCCCCCGAGACACTGAAGCTTTCTTT,CASSLAPRDTEAFF
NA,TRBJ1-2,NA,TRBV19,TGTGCCAGTAGTAATACAGATAGCCGTTTATGGTATGGCTACACCTTC,CASSNTDSRLWYGYTF
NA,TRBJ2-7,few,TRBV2,TGTGCCAGTAGACCTGAACACACTTCCACCTACGAGCAGTACTTC,CASRPEHTSTYEQYF
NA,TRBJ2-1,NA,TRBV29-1,TGCAGCGCAGGACAGACAGAAGAGCAGTTCTTC,CSAGQTEEQFF
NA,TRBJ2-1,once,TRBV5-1,TGCGCCAGCACACATGGGGGTAACAATGAGCAGTTCTTC,CASTHGGNNEQFF
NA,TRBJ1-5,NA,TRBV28,TGTGCCAGCAGTCCTGGGGACACCGATCAGCCCCAGCATTTT,CASSPGDTDQPQHF
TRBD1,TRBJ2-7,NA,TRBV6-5,TGTGCCAGCAGTTACGGAGGGACAGGGGGAGGCGAGCAGTACTTC,CASSYGGTGGGEQYF
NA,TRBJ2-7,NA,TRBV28,TGTGCCAGCAGTATAGGACAGACACCCTACGAGCAGTACTTC,CASSIGQTPYEQYF
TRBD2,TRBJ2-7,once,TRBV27,TGTGCCAGCAGTCCCATCCCGAGTTTAGCGGGAGCTCCTTACGAGCAGTACTTC,CASSPIPSLAGAPYEQYF
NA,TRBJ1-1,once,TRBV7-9,TGTGCCAGCAGCCTAAGGACAGACAACACTGAAGCTTTCTTT,CASSLRTDNTEAFF
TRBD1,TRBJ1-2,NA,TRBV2,TGTGCCAGCAGTTTCTCCGGACAGGGGTCTTTGGGCTACACCTTC,CASSFSGQGSLGYTF
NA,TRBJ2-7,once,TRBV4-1,TGCGCCAGCAGCCAAGATTCACACCGAGGGGGGGAGCAGTACTTC,CASSQDSHRGGEQYF
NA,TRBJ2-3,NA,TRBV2,TGTGCCAGCAGTGCGGGAACTAGCACAGATACGCAGTATTTT,CASSAGTSTDTQYF
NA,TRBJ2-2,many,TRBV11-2,TGTGCCAGCAGCCTTCAGCGGACCGGGGAGCTGTTTTTT,CASSLQRTGELFF